These T cell receptor beta chains were read from a single sample in a study of control samples from healthy donors and cancer patients. TCRdb's copy holds only in-frame clones and misses some; the assay was immunoSEQ multiplex PCR. The sample has roughly 400,000 clones; around nine tenths are singletons. Sample: PBMCs. The receptor set was obtained from a man aged 40-55 years with head and neck cancer. Each CDR3 is given with its conserved first and last residue. D genes are given only for firm matches. Size is omitted from some rows. Given values are once, few, many or a class for expanded clones.

J | V | size | D | DNA | CDR3
TRBJ1-4 | TRBV15 | - | - | TGTGCCACCAGCAGGCCCGGGCCGGGTGAAAAACTGTTTTTT | CATSRPGPGEKLFF
TRBJ1-1 | TRBV5-6 | - | - | TGTGCCAGCAGTAAAGTGAACACTGAAGCTTTCTTT | CASSKVNTEAFF
TRBJ2-7 | TRBV11-2 | - | TRBD2 | TGTGCCAGCAGCTCGCGACTAGCCGAGCAGTACTTC | CASSSRLAEQYF
TRBJ1-3 | TRBV6-6 | - | - | TGTGCCGCCGGGAGACCCGGAAACACCATATATTTT | CAAGRPGNTIYF
TRBJ2-7 | TRBV12-3/TRBV12-4 | - | - | TGTGCCAGCAGTTTATCCAGGAACGAGCAGTACTTC | CASSLSRNEQYF
TRBJ2-7 | TRBV6-9 | once | TRBD2 | TGTGCCGCAAGAATCCAGCGGGGGCACTCCTACGAGCAGTACTTC | CAARIQRGHSYEQYF
TRBJ1-1 | TRBV4-2 | - | - | TGTGCCAGCACCTCTCCGGGAGGGAACACTGAAGCTTTCTTT | CASTSPGGNTEAFF
TRBJ2-3 | TRBV15 | - | TRBD1 | TGTGCCACCAGCAGAGGTGGGGGACAGAGCACAGATACGCAGTATTTT | CATSRGGGQSTDTQYF
TRBJ1-1 | TRBV28 | - | - | TGTGCCAGCAGTTCGCCAAGAGGACAGCCGAACACTGAAGCTTTCTTT | CASSSPRGQPNTEAFF
TRBJ1-2 | TRBV13 | - | TRBD1 | TGTGCCAGCAGCCCGGGACAGGCTTACTCCTATGGCTACACCTTC | CASSPGQAYSYGYTF
TRBJ2-7 | TRBV18 | - | TRBD1 | TGTGCCAGCTCACCAGCTCCTCTCTTAGGGGGACAGCCAAGCTCCTACGAGCAGTACTTC | CASSPAPLLGGQPSSYEQYF
TRBJ1-1 | TRBV6-5 | - | - | TGTGCCAGCAGTTACCGACTCATGAACACTGAAGCTTTCTTT | CASSYRLMNTEAFF
TRBJ2-7 | TRBV28 | - | TRBD2 | TGTGCCAGCAGCCCTCTAGCGGGAGTAGGTTACGAGCAGTACTTC | CASSPLAGVGYEQYF
TRBJ1-2 | TRBV28 | - | TRBD1 | TGTGCCAGCAGTTCTGGGACAGGGGGCCTGGGTGGCTACACCTTC | CASSSGTGGLGGYTF
TRBJ1-1 | TRBV28 | - | TRBD1 | TGTGCCATTGGGACAGGGAACACTGAAGCTTTCTTT | CAIGTGNTEAFF
TRBJ2-7 | TRBV11-2 | - | - | TGTGCCAGCAGCCGAGGGGGACCCTACGAGCAGTACTTC | CASSRGGPYEQYF